Detailed here is one TCR beta chain. The sample originates from a study of blood T cell repertoires in COVID-19. The data were produced by immunoSEQ multiplex PCR, yet TCRdb's version contains in-frame clones alone and is incomplete. Among 25,000 to 30,000 clones listed, approximately 77% were seen once. V was cut by 1 base and J by 1 base, with 11 bases left in between. The CDR3 runs to 16 residues. Per the germline V gene, CDR1 is SGHRS and CDR2 is YFSETQ. This receptor was taken from a man older than 75 with active or convalescent COVID-19. Source material: peripheral blood. J is TRBJ2-2 and V is TRBV5-1; D perhaps matches TRBD2 (5 bases). The CDR3 is CASSLWASLNTGELFF. The CDR3 DNA sequence: TGCGCCAGCAGCTTGTGGGCTAGCTTGAACACCGGGGAGCTGTTTTTT. Variable domain in full (rest from reference TRBV5-1 and TRBJ2-2): KAGVTQTPRYLIKTRGQQVTLSCSPISGHRSVSWYQQTPGQGLQFLFEYFSETQRNKGNFPGRFSGRQFSNSRSEMNVSTLELGDSALYLCASSLWASLNTGELFFGEGSRLTVL.